This is a list of T cell receptor beta chains from one sample in a study of T-cell memory formation after mild COVID-19. TCRdb reprocessed the 5' RACE reads via MiXCR and lists one record per CDR3 protein. The sample has 84,000 or so distinct CDR3 sequences, approximately 15% seen once. The sample comprised PBMCs or a T cell subset sorted from them (not recorded which). The source of these receptors is an adult woman who had mild COVID-19 (a few samples of this study predate the infection). Cell type and time point are not known. The CDR3 runs from the conserved cysteine through the conserved F or W. D genes are given only for firm matches. Clone size is shown for a subset of rows, as once, few, many or a class of expanded clone.

TRBD2	TRBV11-2	few	TRBJ2-7	TGTGCCAGCAGCTTAGGACTAGCGGGGGGTTACGAGCAGTACTTC	CASSLGLAGGYEQYF
TRBD1	TRBV29-1	few	TRBJ2-5	TGCAGCGTTTCATCAACCCTTTCTGACAGGGCCGGGGAGACCCAGTACTTC	CSVSSTLSDRAGETQYF
TRBD1	TRBV6-5	few	TRBJ2-1	TGTGCCAGCAGGGACAGGGGATGGTATGAGCAGTTCTTC	CASRDRGWYEQFF
NA	TRBV24-1	few	TRBJ2-7	TGTGCCACCAGTGAATCGGACATCGCCTACGAGCAGTACTTC	CATSESDIAYEQYF
NA	TRBV7-9	few	TRBJ1-1	TGTGCCAGCAGCTTAAACTCTGAAGCTTTCTTT	CASSLNSEAFF
NA	TRBV7-9	few	TRBJ1-2	TGTGCCAGCAGCTATGACAGTGGCTATGGCTACACCTTC	CASSYDSGYGYTF
NA	TRBV23-1	few	TRBJ1-6	TGCGCCAGCAGTTCATCAGGGAATTCACCCCTCCACTTT	CASSSSGNSPLHF
NA	TRBV3-1	NA	TRBJ2-3	TGTGCCAGCAGCCAAGATCGGACAGTAGATACGCAGTATTTT	CASSQDRTVDTQYF
TRBD2	TRBV7-9	NA	TRBJ2-7	TGTGCTACCCTGGGGGGGATCGAGCAGTACTTC	CATLGGIEQYF
NA	TRBV4-1	few	TRBJ2-3	TGCGCCAGCAGCCAAGCAGAGACGGGCCCCACAGATACGCAGTATTTT	CASSQAETGPTDTQYF
NA	TRBV29-1	NA	TRBJ2-1	TGCAGCGCCGACCCAGACAGCTCCTACAATGAGCAGTTCTTC	CSADPDSSYNEQFF
NA	TRBV4-2	many	TRBJ2-7	TGTGCCAGCAGCCAAGATGGGTACGAGCAGTACTTC	CASSQDGYEQYF
NA	TRBV19	NA	TRBJ1-4	TGTGCCAGTAGTTCCCCCCTCTGGGACATCGGTAATGAAAAACTGTTTTTT	CASSSPLWDIGNEKLFF
NA	TRBV7-9	NA	TRBJ2-1	TGTGCCAGCAGCCCCGGGACGAACCAGCAGTTCTTC	CASSPGTNQQFF
NA	TRBV4-1	few	TRBJ2-1	TGCGCCAGCAGCCAAGATTCCTTGAGGGGCTACAATGAGCAGTTCTTC	CASSQDSLRGYNEQFF
NA	TRBV5-1	NA	TRBJ2-7	TGCGCCAGCAGCCCGACAGGAATCTACGAGCAGTACTTC	CASSPTGIYEQYF
NA	TRBV18	NA	TRBJ2-7	TGTGCCAGCTCACCCTTGAACGAGCAGTACTTC	CASSPLNEQYF
NA	TRBV11-2	many	TRBJ2-1	TGTGCCAGCATCTCCGCCAGGGAATATGGGGATGAGCAGTTCTTC	CASISAREYGDEQFF
NA	TRBV11-1	few	TRBJ2-5	TGTGCCAGCAGCTTTGGGACAGCGGGGACGGGGGAGACCCAGTACTTC	CASSFGTAGTGETQYF
NA	TRBV10-3	few	TRBJ2-7	TGTGCCATCAGTCGGGACGACTCCTACGAGCAGTACTTC	CAISRDDSYEQYF
TRBD1	TRBV9	NA	TRBJ2-3	TGTGCCAGCAGTAGACAGGGGCGCGCAGATACGCAGTATTTT	CASSRQGRADTQYF
NA	TRBV6-1	NA	TRBJ1-2	TGTGCCAGCAGTGAAACTTCTCACAGGGGCTACACCTTC	CASSETSHRGYTF
NA	TRBV11-2	NA	TRBJ2-3	TGTGCCAGCAGCTCCTCACCCGGAACTAGCACAGATACGCAGTATTTT	CASSSSPGTSTDTQYF
NA	TRBV4-1	few	TRBJ2-7	TGCGCCAGCAGCCAGGGCGGGGGCGGGTACGAGCAGTACTTC	CASSQGGGGYEQYF
TRBD1	TRBV11-2	few	TRBJ2-1	TGTGCCAGCAGCCCGGGACAGGTGGTAGGCAATGAGCAGTTCTTC	CASSPGQVVGNEQFF
NA	TRBV11-2	NA	TRBJ2-3	TGTGCCAGCAGGTCCCTAGCGTTAAGCACAGATACGCAGTATTTT	CASRSLALSTDTQYF
NA	TRBV7-9	NA	TRBJ2-2	TGTGCCAGTCCCCAAAGAGACACCGGGGAGCTGTTTTTT	CASPQRDTGELFF
NA	TRBV7-2	few	TRBJ2-3	TGTGCCAGCAGCTTAGTGGCTCGCGCAGATACGCAGTATTTT	CASSLVARADTQYF
NA	TRBV7-9	few	TRBJ2-1	TGTGCCAGCAGTCCAGTGCGAAGGAATGAGCAGTTCTTC	CASSPVRRNEQFF
NA	TRBV7-6	few	TRBJ1-6	TGTGCCAGCAGCCGCGATTTTTTTTCACCCCTCCACTTT	CASSRDFFSPLHF
TRBD2	TRBV27	few	TRBJ2-7	TGTGCCAGCAGTTTATCGCAAGCGGGAGCGTACGAGCAGTACTTC	CASSLSQAGAYEQYF
TRBD2	TRBV9	NA	TRBJ2-1	TGTGCCAGCAGCGGAGCGGGAGACTACAATGAGCAGTTCTTC	CASSGAGDYNEQFF
TRBD1	TRBV9	NA	TRBJ2-2	TGTGCCAGCAGCGTGACAGGGTCCACCGGGGAGCTGTTTTTT	CASSVTGSTGELFF
TRBD2	TRBV12-3/TRBV12-4	many	TRBJ2-1	TGTGCCAGCAGTTCCGGGGGGGCATCCTACAATGAGCAGTTCTTC	CASSSGGASYNEQFF
NA	TRBV29-1	few	TRBJ2-1	TGCAGCGTTGGGGACTTCGAGGGGGGCCGGAACAATGAGCAGTTCTTC	CSVGDFEGGRNNEQFF
NA	TRBV12-3/TRBV12-4	many	TRBJ2-7	TGTGCCAGCAGTTCGGACTCTCGAATCTCCTACGAGCAGTACTTC	CASSSDSRISYEQYF